Listed below are T cell receptor beta chains from one sample, sequenced in a study of T cell changes during pregnancy in multiple sclerosis. The method was immunoSEQ multiplex PCR; TCRdb's version includes in-frame clones alone and lacks a portion of them. The profile shows about 100,000 clones, more than 90% of them singletons. This sample comprised peripheral blood, obtained in the second trimester of pregnancy. These receptors originate from a female donor with multiple sclerosis, enrolled in a pregnancy study. CDR3s include the opening cysteine and the closing phenylalanine or tryptophan. The order of the fields is D gene, clone size, V gene, J gene, CDR3 protein, CDR3 DNA. The D gene is left open where the match is weak. Some rows mark clone size as missing; the rest say once, few, many or name a class of expanded clone.

>TRBD2|.|TRBV10-3|TRBJ2-5
CAISGIAGGSETQYF
TGTGCCATCAGTGGGATAGCGGGAGGTTCAGAGACCCAGTACTTC
>TRBD1|.|TRBV28|TRBJ1-5
CASLRKDRFHQPQHF
TGTGCCAGCCTTCGAAAGGACAGGTTCCATCAGCCCCAGCATTTT
>.|once|TRBV5-1|TRBJ2-7
CASSPRVSYEQYF
TGCGCCAGCAGCCCCAGGGTCTCCTACGAGCAGTACTTC
>.|.|TRBV28|TRBJ2-7
CASSQQGFPTYEQYF
TGTGCCAGCAGTCAACAGGGCTTTCCCACCTACGAGCAGTACTTC
>TRBD1|medium-sized|TRBV28|TRBJ2-7
CASSLLLSMTGGSYEQYF
TGTGCCAGCAGTTTGTTGTTGAGTATGACAGGGGGGTCCTACGAGCAGTACTTC
>.|.|TRBV29-1|TRBJ2-3
CSVEGDSTKLTDTQYF
TGCAGCGTTGAAGGGGATTCGACTAAACTCACAGATACGCAGTATTTT
>.|.|TRBV7-8|TRBJ1-1
CASSPRTEEAFF
TGTGCCAGCAGCCCTCGGACAGAAGAAGCTTTCTTT
>.|.|TRBV7-2|TRBJ2-7
CASSLLSLSGYEQYF
TGTGCCAGCAGCTTACTATCTCTATCAGGCTACGAGCAGTACTTC
>.|.|TRBV11-2|TRBJ2-7
CASSLGRRYEQYF
TGTGCCAGCAGCTTAGGGCGGAGGTACGAGCAGTACTTC
>.|.|TRBV6-5|TRBJ2-2
CASSSRRRGTGELFF
TGTGCCAGCAGTTCAAGACGGCGCGGCACCGGGGAGCTGTTTTTT
>.|once|TRBV19|TRBJ2-7
CASSIVSSAGYEQYF
TGTGCCAGTAGTATCGTTAGTTCCGCGGGCTACGAGCAGTACTTC
>.|.|TRBV7-2|TRBJ2-7
CASSLDTTSYEQYF
TGTGCCAGCAGCTTGGACACCACCTCCTACGAGCAGTACTTC
>.|.|TRBV27|TRBJ1-2
CASSLYSDYGYTF
TGTGCCAGCAGTTTATACAGTGATTATGGCTACACCTTC
>TRBD2|.|TRBV6-1|TRBJ2-3
CASSEALLAADTQYF
TGTGCCAGCAGTGAAGCTCTCCTAGCGGCAGATACGCAGTATTTT
>TRBD1|few|TRBV30|TRBJ1-1
CALQGANTEAFF
TGTGCCCTACAGGGGGCGAACACTGAAGCTTTCTTT
>TRBD2|once|TRBV5-1|TRBJ2-1
CASSLGLAVYNEQFF
TGCGCCAGCAGCTTAGGACTAGCGGTCTACAATGAGCAGTTCTTC
>TRBD1|.|TRBV30|TRBJ1-4
CAWNKGQITEKLFF
TGTGCCTGGAACAAGGGACAGATAACCGAAAAACTGTTTTTT
>.|.|TRBV4-3|TRBJ2-4
CASSQGTFTNIQYF
TGCGCCAGCAGCCAGGGGACATTTACCAACATTCAGTACTTC
>.|.|TRBV7-8|TRBJ1-3
CASSKGIGNTIYF
TGTGCCAGCAGCAAGGGGATCGGAAACACCATATATTTT
>.|.|TRBV28|TRBJ1-5
CASSLQGIMSNQPQHF
TGTGCCAGCAGTCTCCAGGGAATAATGAGCAATCAGCCCCAGCATTTT
>.|.|TRBV6-5|TRBJ2-3
CASSSPNRASTDTQYF
TGTGCCAGCAGTTCTCCGAACAGGGCTAGCACAGATACGCAGTATTTT
>TRBD2|.|TRBV2|TRBJ2-7
CASSPGRPGLAAYFTYEQYF
TGTGCCAGCAGTCCGGGACGACCGGGACTAGCGGCTTATTTTACCTACGAGCAGTACTTC
>.|.|TRBV7-9|TRBJ2-2
CASSLGSRDTGELFF
TGTGCCAGCAGCTTAGGCAGCAGGGACACCGGGGAGCTGTTTTTT